The 25 T cell receptor beta chains below were found in one sample sequenced in a study of T-cell memory formation after mild COVID-19. TCRdb processed the 5' RACE reads anew with MiXCR; each CDR3 protein has one entry. In the table there are fewer than 700,000 distinct CDR3 sequences, less than 25% of which are singletons. The material sequenced was PBMCs or a T cell subset sorted from them (not recorded which). The source is an adult woman who had mild COVID-19 (a few samples of this study predate the infection). Cell type and time point are not known.

J is TRBJ2-1 and V is TRBV24-1; 12 nucleotides align to TRBD2. The CDR3 has 17 residues. Germline loops: CDR1 KGHDR, CDR2 SFDVKD. V lost 3 bases and J lost 7; bases outside the gene matches: 9. The CDR3 loop reads CATSDALAGGPINEQFF. DNA for the CDR3: TGTGCCACCAGTGATGCCCTAGCGGGAGGGCCTATTAATGAGCAGTTCTTC.

This clonotype has only a few counts. The CDR3 bases are TGTGCCAGCAGTTACACACACAGGGGGCGGGAGGGTGAGCAGTTCTTC. Translation gives CASSYTHRGREGEQFF. The gene calls are TRBV6-6 and TRBJ2-1, with D perhaps assigned TRBD1 or TRBD2 (9 bases each). Germline V lookup: CDR1 MNHNY, CDR2 SVGAGI (reference sequence). The CDR3 runs 16 residues. V gave up 2 bases and J gave up 9 bases, with 20 bases separating them.

This clonotype was seen a few times. The CDR3 bases are TGCAGTGCTAGCCGGGTCCGCGGCAATCAGCCCCAGCATTTT. Protein product: CSASRVRGNQPQHF. The V gene is TRBV20-1, the J gene TRBJ1-5; D uncertain. Trimming took off 3 bases at V and 2 bases at J, with 11 bases between the two ends. Germline lookup yields CDR1 DFQATT and CDR2 SNEGSKA (reference sequence). CDR3 length: 14 amino acids.

This chain connects TRBV30 to TRBJ2-1; D uncertain. Germline V CDR1 and CDR2: GTSNPN, SVGIG (reference sequence). V was clipped by 0 bases and J by 8 bases, with 5 bases between them. This CDR3 has 11 amino acids. The CDR3 region is CAWSVQDEQFF. The CDR3 nucleotides are TGTGCCTGGAGTGTACAAGATGAGCAGTTCTTC.

V gene TRBV6-2 or TRBV6-3 combines with J gene TRBJ2-7; D might be TRBD1 or TRBD2, each matching 6 bases. Germline V gene sequence: CDR1 MNHEY, CDR2 SVGEGT. The CDR3 is 12 amino acids. The CDR3 here is CAARGQNYEQYF. CDR3 nucleotide sequence: TGTGCGGCCCGGGGGCAAAACTACGAGCAGTACTTC.

The J gene is TRBJ2-1, the V gene TRBV5-1; 11 bases are shared with TRBD1. J was trimmed by 4 bases and V by 2 bases; bases with no gene match: 2. The CDR3 has 15 amino acids. Germline V gives CDR1 SGHRS, CDR2 YFSETQ. This CDR3 is CASSFGQGAYNEQFF. DNA for the CDR3: TGCGCCAGCAGCTTCGGACAGGGGGCTTACAATGAGCAGTTCTTC.

This chain connects TRBV7-9 to TRBJ2-5; D is undetermined. Deletions cut 5 bases from V and 4 bases from J, with 11 bases between. This CDR3 comprises 13 residues. The germline gives CDR1 SEHNR, CDR2 FQNEAQ (reference sequence). The chain's CDR3 is CASSIPGRETQYF. In DNA form, the CDR3 reads TGTGCCAGCAGCATACCCGGACGAGAGACCCAGTACTTC.

This clonotype was counted between two and nine times. In DNA form, the CDR3 reads TGTGCCAGCAGCTTAGACGCGGCCCAGGGATTTTCCATGAACACTGAAGCTTTCTTT. Translating gives CASSLDAAQGFSMNTEAFF. The chain recombines TRBV7-2 with TRBJ1-1; perhaps TRBD1 as D (5 bases). This CDR3 is 19 amino acids long. Between the trimmed V and J ends, which lost 1 base and 0 bases, there was a span of 21 bases. Per the germline V gene, CDR1 is SGHTA and CDR2 is FQGNSA.

This chain links TRBV7-9 with TRBJ2-5, with 11 bases lining up with TRBD1. This CDR3 comprises 17 residues. The germline V gene encodes CDR1 SEHNR and CDR2 FQNEAQ (reference sequence). V dropped 5 bases and J dropped 0; count of bases not matched to a gene: 8. For the CDR3, the DNA is TGTGCCAGCAGCGTAGGACAGGGGGCGAGGTACCAAGAGACCCAGTACTTC. This translates into CASSVGQGARYQETQYF.

This chain links TRBV4-2 with TRBJ1-1; D might be TRBD1 (6 bases). The V end was cut by 0 bases, the J end by 4 bases, with 15 bases between. CDR3 length: 16 amino acids. Per the germline V gene, CDR1 is LGHNA and CDR2 is YNFKEQ. The CDR3 loop reads CASSQDPGGQGTEAFF. The DNA of the CDR3 is TGTGCCAGCAGCCAAGATCCCGGGGGGCAGGGCACTGAAGCTTTCTTT.

Only a few counts were recorded for this clonotype. The chain is built from TRBV5-1 and TRBJ2-1; 15 bases agree with TRBD2. Trimming took 6 bases from V and 8 from J; bases not matched to a gene: 6. Germline CDR1 SGHRS, CDR2 YFSETQ. CDR3 size: 15 residues. CDR3 DNA sequence: TGCGCCAGCATCGGGACTAGCGGGGGGCCCTATGAGCAGTTCTTC. As protein: CASIGTSGGPYEQFF.

The table lists this clonotype with many counts. This chain links TRBV5-1 with TRBJ2-1; 7 bases match TRBD2. The CDR3 covers 15 residues. Trimming at V came to 2 bases and at J to 4 bases, leaving 6 bases not matched to a gene. The germline V gene encodes CDR1 SGHRS and CDR2 YFSETQ. CDR3: CASSFGAGLYNEQFF. The CDR3 bases are TGCGCCAGCAGCTTTGGAGCGGGACTATACAATGAGCAGTTCTTC.

The J gene is TRBJ1-2, the V gene TRBV5-6; weak D call: TRBD1 (6 bases). The length of the CDR3 is 15 residues. Trimming left V 2 bases short and J 0 bases short, with 11 bases between. Germline assignment: CDR1 SGHDT and CDR2 YYEEEE. The CDR3 spells CASSFPGGANYGYTF. CDR3 nucleotides: TGTGCCAGCAGCTTTCCGGGGGGCGCTAACTATGGCTACACCTTC.

This chain links TRBV3-1 with TRBJ2-7, with 8 bases that match TRBD2. CDR1 LGHDT and CDR2 YNNKEL come from the germline V gene (reference sequence). This CDR3 region has 15 residues. The trim removed 5 bases at V and 1 base at J, leaving 7 bases unmatched. This CDR3 reads CASSGRGGSSYEQYF. The CDR3 bases are TGTGCCAGCAGCGGCCGGGGGGGATCTTCCTACGAGCAGTACTTC.

The gene calls are TRBV27 and TRBJ1-1; D gene unclear. From germline, CDR1 is MNHEY and CDR2 SMNVEV (reference sequence). The germline V and J ends were trimmed by 3 bases and 7 bases, with 9 bases remaining between them. CDR3 length: 12 amino acids. CDR3 nucleotide sequence: TGTGCCAGCAGTTTCGTCCGGGGTGAAGCTTTCTTT. It codes for CASSFVRGEAFF.

This clonotype turned up a few times. V and J are TRBV7-9 and TRBJ2-7; D not resolved. From germline, CDR1 is SEHNR and CDR2 FQNEAQ (reference sequence). The CDR3 is 13 amino acids. The V end was cut by 3 bases, the J end by 3 bases, with 9 bases between. The DNA of the CDR3 is TGTGCCAGCAGCTTTGGACCCTTCTACGAGCAGTACTTC. Protein product: CASSFGPFYEQYF.

The CDR3 coding sequence is TGTGCCAGCAAGAGTTATAATTCACCCCTCCACTTT. Protein sequence: CASKSYNSPLHF. V gene TRBV5-4 combines with J gene TRBJ1-6; no firm D call. CDR1 is SGHNT, CDR2 YYREEE, per germline (reference sequence). The CDR3 length is 12 residues. Trimming pared 6 bases from V and 4 bases from J, leaving 5 bases between.

The V gene is TRBV29-1, the J gene TRBJ2-7; the D gene is possibly TRBD1 (6 bases). Looked up from germline, CDR1 is SQVTM and CDR2 is ANQGSEA. V lost 0 bases and J lost 5, with 14 bases in between. This CDR3 region has 14 residues. CDR3 in DNA: TGCAGCGTTGAAGATCAAAGGGGGTCCCACGAGCAGTACTTC. It yields the protein CSVEDQRGSHEQYF.

The gene calls are TRBV5-1 and TRBJ1-1; D may be TRBD1 (5 bases). V gave up 4 bases and J gave up 8 bases, with 15 bases separating them. The germline CDR1 and CDR2 sequences are SGHRS and YFSETQ. The CDR3 runs 13 residues. The CDR3 sequence: CASSPGVGREAFF. In DNA form, the CDR3 reads TGCGCCAGCAGCCCGGGGGTCGGACGGGAAGCTTTCTTT.

The V and J genes are TRBV7-8 and TRBJ2-2; TRBD1 aligns across 7 bases. CDR1 and CDR2 (germline): SGHVS, FQNEAQ. The CDR3 covers 15 residues. V lost 5 bases to trimming and J lost 6 bases; unmatched junction nucleotides: 9. The CDR3 bases are TGTGCCAGCAGCCGTAGAGGCCAGGGGGCCGGGGAGCTGTTTTTT. This translates into CASSRRGQGAGELFF.

This clonotype occurred a few times. V is TRBV5-1 and J is TRBJ1-1; TRBD1 agrees at 9 bases. After removal of 0 bases from V and 6 bases from J, the junction contained 6 bases not matched to a gene. Germline CDR1 SGHRS, CDR2 YFSETQ. The CDR3 has 15 residues. Here the CDR3 DNA reads TGCGCCAGCAGCTTGGGGGACAGGGCCCCGCCTGAAGCTTTCTTT. This translates into CASSLGDRAPPEAFF.

A few counts support this clonotype. The chain recombines TRBV7-8 with TRBJ2-3, with TRBD2 as a possible D gene (5 bases). The germline CDR1 and CDR2 sequences are SGHVS and FQNEAQ. CDR3 length equals 16 residues. V was cut by 2 bases and J by 2 bases, with 14 bases left in between. CDR3 in amino acids: CASSLSERTDTDTQYF. The CDR3 DNA reads TGTGCCAGCAGCTTATCCGAGCGGACTGACACAGATACGCAGTATTTT. The full variable domain, in which reference TRBV7-8 and TRBJ2-3 provide the parts outside the CDR3, is GAGVSQSPRYKVAKRGQDVALRCDPISGHVSLFWYQQALGQGPEFLTYFQNEAQLDKSGLPSDRFFAERPEGSVSTLKIQRTQQEDSAVYLCASSLSERTDTDTQYFGPGTRLTVL.

This clonotype was seen only a few times. The chain combines TRBV7-2 with TRBJ2-7, with 9 bases aligning to TRBD1. V was clipped by 2 bases and J by 6 bases; unmatched bases: 5. The germline V gene encodes CDR1 SGHTA and CDR2 FQGNSA. The length of the CDR3 is 14 residues. The CDR3 spells CASSLRGQGSEQYF. CDR3 sequence (DNA): TGTGCCAGCAGCTTACGGGGACAGGGTAGCGAGCAGTACTTC.

The chain employs TRBV20-1 and TRBJ2-7; D may correspond to TRBD1 or TRBD2 (6 bases each). V was shortened by 6 bases and J by 2 bases, with 11 bases between the two germline ends. The CDR3 is 12 residues long. The V gene's germline CDR1 is DFQATT and CDR2 SNEGSKA (reference sequence). The CDR3 loop reads CSAEGGPYEQYF. The CDR3 region has the DNA TGCAGTGCGGAAGGGGGGCCCTACGAGCAGTACTTC.

V gene TRBV4-1 combines with J gene TRBJ1-1; D is unresolved. The CDR3 covers 13 residues. V lost 10 bases, J lost 1 base, and 13 bases lay in between. Germline V gives CDR1 MGHRA, CDR2 YSYEKL. The CDR3 DNA reads TGCGCCACCTCACTATCGGGGAACACTGAAGCTTTCTTT. It specifies CATSLSGNTEAFF.